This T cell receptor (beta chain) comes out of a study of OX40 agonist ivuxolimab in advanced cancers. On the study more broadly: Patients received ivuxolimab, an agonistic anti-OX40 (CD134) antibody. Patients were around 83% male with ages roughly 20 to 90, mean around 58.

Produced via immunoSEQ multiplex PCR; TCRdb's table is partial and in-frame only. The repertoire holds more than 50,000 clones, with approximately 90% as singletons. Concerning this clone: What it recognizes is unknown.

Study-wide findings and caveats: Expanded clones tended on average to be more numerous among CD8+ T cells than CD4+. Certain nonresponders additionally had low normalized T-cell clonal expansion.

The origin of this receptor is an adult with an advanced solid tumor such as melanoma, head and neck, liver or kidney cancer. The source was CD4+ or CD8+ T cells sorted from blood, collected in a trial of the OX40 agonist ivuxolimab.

CDR3: CASSPNSYEQYF. CDR3 coding DNA: TGTGCCAGCAGTCCAAACTCCTACGAGCAGTACTTC. The V and J genes are TRBV2 and TRBJ2-7; unclear D gene. The CDR3 is made up of 12 amino acids. V dropped 5 bases and J dropped 0 bases, with 5 bases sitting between them. CDR1 is SNHLY and CDR2 is FYNNEI in the germline V gene.